Shown below are 10 T cell receptor beta chains from a single sample sequenced in a study of T-cell reconstitution after alpha-beta-depleted transplantation in children. Unique molecular identifiers were used to barcode this TCRbeta library. MiXCR, run by TCRdb on the PCR reads, gives a single entry per CDR3 protein. This sample yields around 410,000 distinct CDR3 sequences, of which around 9.9% are seen a single time; 5% to 6.5% belongs to the top ten. Sequenced material: PBMCs from the stem cell graft donor, taken from the stem cell graft. These receptors all stem from a human donor who donated a stem cell graft to a child with acute myeloid leukemia.

This clonotype has just a few counts. The chain recombines TRBV3-1 with TRBJ2-3, with 12 positions matching TRBD2. The CDR3 is made up of 19 amino acids. Trimming at V came to 3 bases and at J to 2 bases, leaving 12 bases not matched to a gene. CDR1 and CDR2 from the germline V gene are LGHDT and YNNKEL (reference sequence). CDR3 bases: TGTGCCAGCAGCCAGGGCACTAGCGGGGGGACAATATACACAGATACGCAGTATTTT. This translates into CASSQGTSGGTIYTDTQYF.

The chain joins TRBV7-3 to TRBJ2-2; D not certain. Germline CDR1 and CDR2: SGHTA and FQGTGA. V gave up 1 base and J gave up 0 bases, with 9 bases separating them. This CDR3 region has 16 residues. The CDR3 DNA is TGTGCCAGCAGCTTAAAGCTCAACGCGAACACCGGGGAGCTGTTTTTT. It codes for CASSLKLNANTGELFF.

V and J are TRBV20-1 and TRBJ2-7, with D uncertain. The CDR3 length is 13 residues. The germline gives CDR1 DFQATT, CDR2 SNEGSKA (reference sequence). V lost 5 bases to trimming and J lost 6 bases, with 17 bases between them. CDR3 in amino acids: CSAEGISTGEQYF. CDR3 coding DNA: TGCAGTGCTGAAGGGATCTCAACGGGCGAGCAGTACTTC.

The J gene is TRBJ2-1, the V gene TRBV7-2; 10 bases match TRBD2. CDR1 SGHTA and CDR2 FQGNSA come from the germline V gene. The ends lost 4 bases at V and 5 bases at J; junction bases unmatched: 5. The CDR3 totals 15 residues. Here the CDR3 DNA reads TGTGCCAGCAGCTCCAAGCGGGAGGGCAACAATGAGCAGTTCTTC. It is translated as CASSSKREGNNEQFF.

The table lists this clonotype with a few counts. The chain recombines TRBV18 with TRBJ1-2; 10 bases agree with TRBD1. CDR3 length equals 14 residues. The V segment lost 3 bases and the J segment 7 bases; nucleotides outside the gene matches: 5. The germline V gene has CDR1 KGHSH and CDR2 LQKENI. For the CDR3, the DNA is TGTGCCAGCTCACCGACAGGGACAGGGGTTGGCTACACCTTC. Its translation is CASSPTGTGVGYTF.

This clonotype was found a few times. The chain combines TRBV12-3 or TRBV12-4 with TRBJ2-2, with a possible D match to TRBD1 (6 bases). CDR3 size: 15 residues. The ends were cut back, 3 bases at V and 7 bases at J, with 15 bases in the middle. The DNA for the CDR3 is TGTGCCAGCAGTTTCACCCCGGACAGACACGGGGAGCTGTTTTTT. It encodes CASSFTPDRHGELFF.

The chain joins TRBV29-1 to TRBJ2-5; unclear D gene. Germline CDR1 SQVTM, CDR2 ANQGSEA. V was trimmed by 1 base and J by 0 bases, leaving 9 bases between them. CDR3 length: 14 residues. The CDR3 spells CSVEGQSHQETQYF. The CDR3 nucleotides read TGCAGCGTTGAAGGGCAGAGCCACCAAGAGACCCAGTACTTC.

This clonotype was seen only a few times. The rearrangement joins TRBV10-3 to TRBJ2-1; 10 positions agree with TRBD2. Trimming cost V 6 bases and J 8 bases; bases outside gene matches: 7. CDR3 size: 14 residues. Germline V lookup: CDR1 ENHRY, CDR2 SYGVKD. The CDR3 spells CAISQAGGNHEQFF. CDR3 nucleotides: TGTGCCATCAGCCAAGCGGGGGGGAACCATGAGCAGTTCTTC.

The J gene is TRBJ2-3, the V gene TRBV20-1; D might be TRBD1 (5 bases). The germline V gene encodes CDR1 DFQATT and CDR2 SNEGSKA (reference sequence). Trimming cost V 7 bases and J 6 bases, with 8 bases left between them. This CDR3 comprises 10 residues. The CDR3 sequence: CSVNRDTQYF. CDR3 DNA: TGCAGTGTAAACAGGGATACGCAGTATTTT.

The chain joins TRBV29-1 to TRBJ2-1; 7 bases line up with TRBD1. The germline V gene encodes CDR1 SQVTM and CDR2 ANQGSEA. After removal of 4 bases from V and 2 bases from J, the junction contained 14 bases not matched to a gene. The CDR3 has 17 residues. The CDR3: CSVGRPDRELTYNEQFF. The CDR3 DNA reads TGCAGCGTTGGGCGCCCTGACAGGGAACTAACCTACAATGAGCAGTTCTTC.